These 14 T cell receptor beta chains came from one sample sequenced in a study of T cells in tuberculosis. Sequencing used immunoSEQ multiplex PCR; TCRdb keeps in-frame clones, though not all of them. The sample comprises tens of thousands of clones, 90% to 95% of which are singletons, and 7% rests with the top ten. Time point specified: new active TB diagnosis, blood taken before or within 7 days of starting treatment. The sample in question was PBMCs, obtained at tuberculosis diagnosis. The receptors stem from an adult with tuberculosis. Some clones in this sample may be carry-over from other donors' samples.

The chain carries TRBV19 and TRBJ2-3, with 7 bases that match TRBD2. The CDR3 contains 15 residues. Germline V gene data show CDR1 as LNHDA and CDR2 as SQIVND (reference sequence). Losses at the gene ends were 7 bases for V and 4 bases for J; bases not matched to a gene: 11. CDR3 loop: CASTPGGGFPDTQYF. CDR3 in DNA: TGTGCCAGTACCCCGGGGGGAGGGTTCCCAGATACGCAGTATTTT.

The genes are TRBV19 and TRBJ1-2, with 7 bases that match TRBD1. Germline CDR1 LNHDA, CDR2 SQIVND (reference sequence). V lost 2 bases and J lost 4; bases outside the gene matches: 1. The CDR3 is made up of 13 amino acids. Written as DNA, the CDR3 is TGTGCCAGTAGTATAAGGACAGGCTATGGCTACACCTTC. Residues: CASSIRTGYGYTF.

The rearrangement joins TRBV27 to TRBJ1-1; D remains ambiguous. The CDR3 length is 13 residues. Germline loops: CDR1 MNHEY, CDR2 SMNVEV (reference sequence). V was shortened by 8 bases and J by 0 bases, with 10 bases between the two germline ends. The CDR3 DNA reads TGTGCCAGCCTGAGCGTGATGAACACTGAAGCTTTCTTT. This gives the protein CASLSVMNTEAFF.

This clone showed up just once. The V gene is TRBV27, the J gene TRBJ1-6, with 7 nucleotides matching TRBD1. The V gene's germline CDR1 is MNHEY and CDR2 SMNVEV (reference sequence). This CDR3 is 16 amino acids long. V shed 6 bases and J 7 bases; nucleotides not matched to a gene: 12. The CDR3 reads CASSPWGAGGNSPLHF. The DNA of the CDR3 is TGTGCCAGCAGCCCGTGGGGCGCAGGGGGGAATTCACCCCTCCACTTT.

This rearrangement joins TRBV4-2 to TRBJ2-2; D not certain. Germline CDR1 and CDR2: LGHNA and YNFKEQ. The CDR3 runs 15 residues. Trimming took off 2 bases at V and 2 bases at J, with 9 bases between the two ends. The CDR3 DNA reads as TGTGCCAGCAGCCAACTCCAGATCAACACCGGGGAGCTGTTTTTT. It yields the protein CASSQLQINTGELFF.

The genes are TRBV2 and TRBJ1-6, with a possible D match to TRBD1 (5 bases). The germline V gene has CDR1 SNHLY and CDR2 FYNNEI. This CDR3 has 13 residues. Trimming removed 6 bases from V and 9 bases from J, with 12 bases in between. The CDR3 region has the DNA TGTGCCAGCAGCGTCGACAGATTTTCACCCCTCCACTTT. Translated, it gives CASSVDRFSPLHF.

The rearrangement links TRBV19 to TRBJ2-7; D gene unclear. This CDR3 has 14 residues. Trimming left V 5 bases short and J 2 bases short, with 13 bases between. Germline V lookup: CDR1 LNHDA, CDR2 SQIVND (reference sequence). CDR3 bases: TGTGCCAGTAGTTTCAATTGGCAGACCTACGAGCAGTACTTC. This gives the protein CASSFNWQTYEQYF.

The gene calls are TRBV5-1 and TRBJ1-2, with D perhaps matching TRBD1 (6 bases). V lost 4 bases, J lost 8 bases, and 18 bases lay in between. The CDR3 covers 14 residues. Germline V gene sequence: CDR1 SGHRS, CDR2 YFSETQ. CDR3 bases: TGCGCCAGCAGCCCATCCGAGGGGGTTCGAGGCTACACCTTC. Protein: CASSPSEGVRGYTF.

The chain is built from TRBV16 and TRBJ1-2; maybe TRBD1 (5 bases). The CDR3 covers 14 residues. Trimming shortened V by 0 bases and J by 6 bases, and 11 bases separated the two germline ends. Germline V lookup: CDR1 KGHSY, CDR2 FQNENV. The chain's CDR3 is CASSQSSQGNGYTF. DNA for the CDR3: TGTGCCAGCAGCCAATCTTCCCAGGGAAATGGCTACACCTTC.

The CDR3 region is CASGWTGIYNEQFF. The DNA for the CDR3 is TGTGCCAGCGGATGGACAGGGATCTACAATGAGCAGTTCTTC. This chain uses TRBV7-6 with TRBJ2-1; TRBD1 aligns across 8 bases. CDR3 size: 14 residues. After removal of 8 bases from V and 3 bases from J, the junction contained 6 bases not matched to a gene. Germline V CDR1 and CDR2: SGHVS, FNYEAQ.

This clone occurred once. The chain is built from TRBV2 and TRBJ2-4; tentatively, D is TRBD1 (5 bases). The CDR3 covers 12 residues. CDR1 is SNHLY, CDR2 FYNNEI, per germline. Trimming took off 6 bases at V and 10 bases at J, with 13 bases between the two ends. In DNA form, the CDR3 reads TGTGCCAGCAGGGCATGGACAACAATTCAGTACTTC. Its protein is CASRAWTTIQYF.

This chain connects TRBV15 to TRBJ1-6; 7 bases map to TRBD1. The V segment lost 1 base and the J segment 7 bases; nucleotides outside the gene matches: 7. The CDR3 has 16 residues. The germline V gene has CDR1 LNHNV and CDR2 YYDKDF (reference sequence). The CDR3 loop reads CATSRGAGTANSPLHF. The DNA for the CDR3 is TGTGCCACCAGCAGAGGCGCCGGGACAGCCAATTCACCCCTCCACTTT.

The chain joins TRBV19 to TRBJ1-5; D not certain. The V and J ends lost 0 bases and 2 bases respectively, with 14 bases between them. This CDR3 region has 17 residues. CDR1 LNHDA and CDR2 SQIVND come from the germline V gene (reference sequence). Written as DNA, the CDR3 is TGTGCCAGTAGTATAGATCGAGCGGCCGGCGGCAATCAGCCCCAGCATTTT. Protein product: CASSIDRAAGGNQPQHF.

The V call is TRBV6-6, the J call TRBJ1-4; D unclear. CDR3 size: 14 residues. Looked up from germline, CDR1 is MNHNY and CDR2 is SVGAGI (reference sequence). V lost 6 bases to trimming and J lost 7 bases, with 15 bases between them. This chain's CDR3 is CASRNHKSGEKLFF. CDR3 nucleotide sequence: TGTGCCAGCAGGAATCACAAGTCAGGTGAAAAACTGTTTTTT.